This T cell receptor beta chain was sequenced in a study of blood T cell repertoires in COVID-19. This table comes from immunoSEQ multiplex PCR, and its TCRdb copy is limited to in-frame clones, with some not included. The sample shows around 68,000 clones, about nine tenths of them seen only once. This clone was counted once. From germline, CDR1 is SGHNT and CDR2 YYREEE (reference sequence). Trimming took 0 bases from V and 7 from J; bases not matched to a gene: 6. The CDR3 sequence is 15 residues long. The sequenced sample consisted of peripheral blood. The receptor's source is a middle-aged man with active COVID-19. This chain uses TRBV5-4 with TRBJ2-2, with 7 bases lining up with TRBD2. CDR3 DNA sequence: TGTGCCAGCAGCTTGGGGCGGGAGAGGATCGGGGAGCTGTTTTTT. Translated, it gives CASSLGRERIGELFF.